The clone carrying this TCR beta chain was seen just once. As yet, its antigen is unknown. The sample originates from a study of PD-1 blockade in mismatch repair-deficient tumors. About the research overall: Patients had around 11 mismatch repair-deficient cancer types, all previously treated and progressing.

Using immunoSEQ multiplex PCR, the repertoire was profiled, and TCRdb retains in-frame clones only, with some absent. The data hold 70,000 to 95,000 clones, with 80% to 90% observed a single time. Every patient had mismatch repair deficiency by PCR or immunohistochemistry. Study-level results: Tumor-resident clones, often absent from pretreatment blood, expanded after pembrolizumab and then contracted.

With 1 base clipped from V and 6 bases from J, the junction kept 10 bases outside the gene matches. Germline CDR1 and CDR2: KGHSH and LQKENI. The CDR3 length is 17 residues. The chain recombines TRBV18 with TRBJ2-2; TRBD2 matches at 8 bases. The sequence derives from an adult with mismatch repair-deficient cancer. The sample here was peripheral blood, taken 44 weeks after starting pembrolizumab. The DNA of the CDR3 is TGTGCCAGCTCACCACTTCCAGCGGGAGAATTGGCCGGGGAGCTGTTTTTT. Protein sequence: CASSPLPAGELAGELFF.